This TCR beta chain was recorded in a study of response to subunit inactivated influenza vaccine. General observations from the study: It was suggested by the authors that few new T cells are recruited by each seasonal influenza vaccination.

TCRdb called the RT-PCR reads again in MiXCR, with one record for every CDR3 protein. The sample yields about 700,000 distinct CDR3 sequences, around 13% seen once. Details on this clonotype: As yet, its antigen is unknown.

Germline trimming cut 6 bases from V and 5 bases from J; bases unmatched to any gene: 9. Germline V gene lookup returns CDR1 MNHEY and CDR2 SVGEGT. CDR3 length: 14 amino acids. The chain employs TRBV6-2 or TRBV6-3 and TRBJ2-7; 8 positions agree with TRBD2. The origin of this receptor is a man aged 50-59 years who received an inactivated influenza vaccine. Specimen: PBMCs from blood, collected 14 to 15 days before vaccination. CDR3 nucleotide sequence: TGTGCCAGCAGATCGGGGGGGCCTGGCCACGAGCAGTACTTC. Encoded protein: CASRSGGPGHEQYF.